The rows below give T cell receptor beta chains drawn from one sample of a study of T cell repertoires in cytomegalovirus infection. TCRdb reanalysed the reads using MiXCR and keeps one entry per CDR3 protein. Here the sample spans around 130,000 distinct CDR3 sequences, 7% to 9.5% being singletons. Specimen: PBMCs. Receptor source: a human donor in good health (CMV status not recorded). Some clones in this sample may be carry-over from other donors' samples. CDR3s include the opening cysteine and the closing phenylalanine or tryptophan. A D gene is named only where the DNA matches it firmly. Clone size is stated in some rows and not others, as once, few, many or a class when expanded.

abundance | j_gene | v_gene | d_gene | CDR3nt | CDR3aa
NA | TRBJ1-2 | TRBV3-1 | NA | TGTGCCAGCAGCCAGGATACCGGGAAGAGTTATGGCTACACCTTC | CASSQDTGKSYGYTF
many | TRBJ2-7 | TRBV18 | NA | TGTGCCAGCTCACCCCGGACAGGAGGGGACGAGCAGTACTTC | CASSPRTGGDEQYF
NA | TRBJ2-1 | TRBV20-1 | TRBD2 | TGCAGTGCCCCTCCCCCTAGCGGGGAGAACAATGAGCAGTTCTTC | CSAPPPSGENNEQFF
NA | TRBJ2-3 | TRBV20-1 | NA | TGCAGTGCTAGAGATAAAGCGTATACGCAGTATTTT | CSARDKAYTQYF
NA | TRBJ2-3 | TRBV20-1 | NA | TGCAGTGCTTCCAATCGACTGGAGCACACAGATACGCAGTATTTT | CSASNRLEHTDTQYF
many | TRBJ1-2 | TRBV7-2 | NA | TGTGCCAGCAGCCCCCACGCCGGGACCGGGTATGGCTACACCTTC | CASSPHAGTGYGYTF
many | TRBJ2-1 | TRBV12-3/TRBV12-4 | TRBD2 | TGTGCCAGCACCGGACTAGCGGGGGGGGTCTACAATGAGCAGTTCTTC | CASTGLAGGVYNEQFF
many | TRBJ2-3 | TRBV20-1 | NA | TGCAGTGCTAACTATCAGGATTTGGGGGTCCTAACAGATACGCAGTATTTT | CSANYQDLGVLTDTQYF
few | TRBJ2-5 | TRBV20-1 | TRBD1 | TGCAGTGCTCTATGGACAGGGACGGAGACCCAGTACTTC | CSALWTGTETQYF
many | TRBJ2-3 | TRBV7-3 | NA | TGTGCCAGCGCTCTAAACTTTCAAACCACAGATACGCAGTATTTT | CASALNFQTTDTQYF
many | TRBJ2-3 | TRBV7-2 | NA | TGTGCCAGCAGCCCTAGCACAGATACGCAGTATTTT | CASSPSTDTQYF
many | TRBJ1-2 | TRBV5-4 | NA | TGTGCCAGCAGCTTGGACCCCGACCCTGGCAGGAGGGACTATGGCTACACCTTC | CASSLDPDPGRRDYGYTF
few | TRBJ1-3 | TRBV29-1 | NA | TGCAGCGTGGGGACGTCCACCCCTGGAAACACCATATATTTT | CSVGTSTPGNTIYF
many | TRBJ2-7 | TRBV10-3 | TRBD1 | TGTGCCATCAGTGGACAGGGGGGATACGAGCAGTACTTC | CAISGQGGYEQYF
many | TRBJ2-5 | TRBV7-2 | NA | TGTGCCAGCAGCTTAGGCGTCTACTACCAAGAGACCCAGTACTTC | CASSLGVYYQETQYF
many | TRBJ1-2 | TRBV7-2 | NA | TGTGCCAGCAGCCCCTACATCGTCGGGGGGAATGGCTACACCTTC | CASSPYIVGGNGYTF
many | TRBJ1-1 | TRBV2 | NA | TGTGCCAGCAGGACAGTGATGAACACTGAAGCTTTCTTT | CASRTVMNTEAFF
many | TRBJ1-5 | TRBV28 | NA | TGTGCCAGCAGCCGCATGGGTTCATTAGGGGCCGCCCGAAGCAATCAGCCCCAGCATTTT | CASSRMGSLGAARSNQPQHF
NA | TRBJ2-1 | TRBV12-3/TRBV12-4 | TRBD1 | TGTGCCAGCAGTACCGGGACAGCCATGGCAAGCAATGAGCAGTTCTTC | CASSTGTAMASNEQFF
many | TRBJ1-1 | TRBV7-2 | NA | TGTGCCAGCCGAAGGTCGGGGGGAACTGAAGCTTTCTTT | CASRRSGGTEAFF
many | TRBJ1-6 | TRBV28 | TRBD1 | TGCCCAGCCCCGGGACAGGGAGGATGGTCACCCCTCCACTTT | CPAPGQGGWSPLHF
many | TRBJ2-3 | TRBV5-4 | TRBD2 | TGTGCCAGCAGCTTACAGCGGGGGGGCACAGATACGCAGTATTTT | CASSLQRGGTDTQYF
NA | TRBJ2-7 | TRBV5-1 | NA | TGCGCCAGCAGCTTGGCTCAATTTGCGGAGCAGTACTTC | CASSLAQFAEQYF
NA | TRBJ2-1 | TRBV2 | TRBD1 | TGTGCCAGCAGTGGCCAGGGGGCACGGGAGCAGTTCTTC | CASSGQGAREQFF
many | TRBJ1-1 | TRBV7-6 | NA | TGTGCCAGCAGCTTGGCAGCCATGAACACTGAAGCTTTCTTT | CASSLAAMNTEAFF
NA | TRBJ2-1 | TRBV28 | TRBD2 | TGTGCCGTAGCGGGGCCGTACAATGAGCAGTTCTTC | CAVAGPYNEQFF
many | TRBJ2-1 | TRBV7-6 | NA | TGTGCCAGCAGCCGGGGGTCCTACAATGAGCAGTTCTTC | CASSRGSYNEQFF
many | TRBJ1-1 | TRBV11-2 | NA | TGTGCCAGCAGCTGGGGGGGGGACACTGAAGCTTTCTTT | CASSWGGDTEAFF
many | TRBJ1-1 | TRBV12-3/TRBV12-4 | NA | TGTGCCAGCAGTTTTTTAAGTGGAGGTGGGAACACTGAAGCTTTCTTT | CASSFLSGGGNTEAFF
many | TRBJ2-1 | TRBV20-1 | NA | TGCAGTGCTAGAGTCGGCCCACCAGAGCAGTTCTTC | CSARVGPPEQFF
many | TRBJ2-1 | TRBV7-3 | TRBD1 | TGTGCCAGCAGCTTAACAGGGACAGGGGCCTACAATGAGCAGTTCTTC | CASSLTGTGAYNEQFF
few | TRBJ1-1 | TRBV2 | TRBD1 | TGTGCCAGCAGGACCCTCCCCGGGACAGGGGGCGCTTTGAACACTGAAGCTTTCTTT | CASRTLPGTGGALNTEAFF
few | TRBJ1-3 | TRBV5-6 | NA | TGTGCCAGCAGCCTAACCGCGAGGACAGCTGGAAACACCATATATTTT | CASSLTARTAGNTIYF
many | TRBJ1-5 | TRBV7-9 | NA | TGTGCCAGCAGCAACGCTCCGAATCAGCCCCAGCATTTT | CASSNAPNQPQHF
many | TRBJ1-2 | TRBV7-8 | TRBD1 | TGTGCCAGCAGCTTGACAGGGGCCTTTAACTATGGCTACACCTTC | CASSLTGAFNYGYTF
few | TRBJ1-6 | TRBV20-1 | TRBD1 | TGCAGTGCTAGGACAGGGGATAATAATTCACCCCTCCACTTT | CSARTGDNNSPLHF